These 28 T cell receptor beta chains share one sample of origin, sequenced in a study of blood T cell repertoires in COVID-19. Repertoires were generated with immunoSEQ multiplex PCR, while TCRdb's copy carries only in-frame clones and drops some. The repertoire includes about 310,000 clones, 87% of them detected once, and more than 2% sits in the top ten. Material for sequencing was peripheral blood. Receptor source: a man aged 18 to 30 with active or convalescent COVID-19.

This clone was recorded once. The V and J genes are TRBV10-3 and TRBJ2-3; 14 positions agree with TRBD2. This CDR3 contains 20 residues. J lost 6 bases, V lost 0 bases, and 14 bases had no gene match. Per the germline V gene, CDR1 is ENHRY and CDR2 is SYGVKD. For the CDR3, the DNA is TGTGCCATCAGTGAGTCGCAGACTAGCGGGGGGGCTTTTCTTTTGGATACGCAGTATTTT. Translated, it gives CAISESQTSGGAFLLDTQYF.

The rearrangement joins TRBV28 to TRBJ2-3; 8 nucleotides agree with TRBD2. The trim removed 6 bases at V and 6 bases at J, leaving 14 bases unmatched. The CDR3 contains 16 residues. Germline V lookup: CDR1 MDHEN, CDR2 SYDVKM. The chain's CDR3 is CASSPPGTRSLDTQYF. CDR3 bases: TGTGCCAGCAGCCCCCCCGGGACTAGGTCGTTGGATACGCAGTATTTT.

This sequence joins TRBV14 and TRBJ2-1, with TRBD1 matching over 8 bases. CDR3 length: 15 amino acids. The germline V gene has CDR1 SGHDN and CDR2 FVKESK. J gave up 8 bases and V 0 bases, and 6 bases lay outside the gene matches. Here the CDR3 reads CASSQDRDRLHEQFF. DNA of the CDR3: TGTGCCAGCAGCCAAGACCGGGACAGGCTTCATGAGCAGTTCTTC.

The gene calls are TRBV3-1 (or the pseudogene TRBV3-2) and TRBJ2-3, with TRBD2 identical over 12 bases. CDR1 LGHDT and CDR2 YNNKEL come from the germline V gene (reference sequence). CDR3 length: 19 amino acids. Trimming at V came to 3 bases and at J to 1 base, leaving 11 bases not matched to a gene. The CDR3: CASSHPHPRLAGGTDTQYF. CDR3 in DNA: TGTGCCAGCAGCCATCCCCACCCCCGACTAGCGGGGGGCACAGATACGCAGTATTTT.

The chain carries TRBV2 and TRBJ2-7; the match to TRBD2 covers 13 bases. The CDR3 sequence is 16 residues long. Germline CDR1 SNHLY, CDR2 FYNNEI. Germline trimming cut 7 bases from V and 5 bases from J; bases unmatched to any gene: 11. CDR3 loop: CASTKGLAGLVDEQYF. The CDR3, as DNA: TGTGCCAGCACCAAGGGACTAGCGGGGTTGGTGGACGAGCAGTACTTC.

This chain connects TRBV11-2 to TRBJ1-1; a possible D gene is TRBD1 (6 bases). The ends were cut back, 5 bases at V and 2 bases at J, with 15 bases in the middle. Per germline, CDR1 SGHAT and CDR2 FQNNGV. The CDR3 has 15 amino acids. CDR3 coding DNA: TGTGCCAGCAGCGTCTACAGGGCTGGAAACACTGAAGCTTTCTTT. Encoded protein: CASSVYRAGNTEAFF.

The genes are TRBV6-2 or TRBV6-3 and TRBJ1-5, with 7 bases fitting TRBD1. V was clipped by 6 bases and J by 0 bases; unmatched bases: 5. This CDR3 spans 15 amino acids. Germline loops: CDR1 MNHEY, CDR2 SVGEGT. This CDR3 reads CASSLTGISNQPQHF. CDR3 bases: TGTGCCAGCAGCCTGACAGGGATTAGCAATCAGCCCCAGCATTTT.

The chain has TRBV6-5 and TRBJ2-7; 10 nucleotides line up with TRBD1. CDR3 length: 14 residues. Germline loops: CDR1 MNHEY, CDR2 SVGAGI. The trim removed 2 bases at V and 5 bases at J, leaving 3 bases unmatched. The CDR3 here is CASSYGTGVNEQYF. In DNA, the CDR3 is TGTGCCAGCAGTTACGGGACAGGGGTCAACGAGCAGTACTTC.

V and J are TRBV12-3 or TRBV12-4 and TRBJ2-5, with unresolved D. V lost 3 bases and J 5 bases, leaving 4 bases between the germline ends. The CDR3 has 11 residues. The CDR3 DNA is TGTGCCAGCAGTTTGGAGGAGACCCAGTACTTC. It is translated as CASSLEETQYF.

The genes are TRBV6-5 and TRBJ2-1; the D gene is possibly TRBD1 (5 bases). The length of the CDR3 is 15 residues. With 2 bases removed from V and 4 bases from J, the gap between germline ends came to 12 bases. The germline CDR1 and CDR2 sequences are MNHEY and SVGAGI. CDR3 nucleotides: TGTGCCAGCAGTTACGCGCAGGGCATTTACAATGAGCAGTTCTTC. It translates to CASSYAQGIYNEQFF.

The gene calls are TRBV4-2 and TRBJ2-7; the D gene is possibly TRBD2 (6 bases). Germline CDR1 and CDR2: LGHNA and YNFKEQ. There are 15 residues in the CDR3. Trimming shortened V by 5 bases and J by 0 bases, and 14 bases separated the two germline ends. CDR3 region: CASSSYGGNSYEQYF. The DNA of the CDR3 is TGTGCCAGCAGCTCATACGGAGGGAACTCCTACGAGCAGTACTTC.

The V and J genes are TRBV21-1 and TRBJ1-5; the tabulated D call, TRBD1, remains unverified against the DNA. TRBV21-1 is designated a pseudogene. The CDR3 runs 15 residues. CDR3 sequence (DNA): TGTGCCAGCAGCATAGGAACAGGTCGAAATCAGCCCCAGCATTTT. This gives the protein CASSIGTGRNQPQHF.

Many counts were recorded for this clone. The DNA of the CDR3 is TGTGCCAGCAGTGACAGCGGGGGGGCCACAGATACGCAGTATTTT. Amino acids: CASSDSGGATDTQYF. The chain employs TRBV6-4 and TRBJ2-3, with 10 bases lining up with TRBD2. With V trimmed by 2 bases and J by 2 bases, 1 base remained unmatched. Germline lookup yields CDR1 MRHNA and CDR2 SNTAGT. The CDR3 loop spans 15 amino acids.

CDR3 bases: TGCGCCAGCAGCTTGGAGCCTAGCGGTTCCACAGATACGCAGTATTTT. It translates to CASSLEPSGSTDTQYF. The chain has TRBV5-1 and TRBJ2-3; 7 nucleotides line up with TRBD2. Germline V gene lookup returns CDR1 SGHRS and CDR2 YFSETQ. This CDR3 contains 16 residues. Trimming at V came to 0 bases and at J to 2 bases, leaving 6 bases not matched to a gene.

This chain links TRBV7-2 with TRBJ2-5, with D perhaps matching TRBD2 (7 bases). V was pared by 5 bases and J by 4 bases, with 17 bases between. CDR3 length: 15 residues. CDR1 SGHTA and CDR2 FQGNSA come from the germline V gene. The CDR3 DNA reads TGTGCCAGCAGCCCTATGGGGGGGCAGGGAGAGACCCAGTACTTC. This codes for CASSPMGGQGETQYF.

This clone appeared a single time. The gene calls are TRBV3-1 (or the pseudogene TRBV3-2) and TRBJ1-5; tentative D call: TRBD1 (5 bases). Germline assignment: CDR1 LGHDT and CDR2 YNNKEL (reference sequence). The length of the CDR3 is 14 residues. Between the trimmed V and J ends, which lost 6 bases and 6 bases, there was a span of 15 bases. CDR3 protein: CASSLVAGTQPQHF. The CDR3 DNA is TGTGCCAGCAGTCTCGTCGCGGGGACTCAGCCCCAGCATTTT.

The chain carries TRBV9 and TRBJ2-2; 8 positions match TRBD2. This CDR3 has 16 residues. CDR1 is SGDLS, CDR2 YYNGEE, per germline. Trimming at V came to 0 bases and at J to 6 bases, leaving 7 bases not matched to a gene. The CDR3 DNA reads TGTGCCAGCAGCGTAGAGGGACTAGTACGGGCCGGGGAGCTGTTTTTT. Its translation: CASSVEGLVRAGELFF.

The genes are TRBV6-5 and TRBJ1-5, with D perhaps TRBD1 (5 bases). This CDR3 is 14 amino acids long. Germline V gene data show CDR1 as MNHEY and CDR2 as SVGAGI. V was trimmed by 6 bases and J by 4 bases, leaving 13 bases between them. The CDR3 sequence is CASRAGQGNQPQHF. The CDR3 nucleotides read TGTGCCAGCAGGGCGGGGCAGGGAAATCAGCCCCAGCATTTT.

A note on this clone: This sample also contains other DNA sequences that code for the same CDR3. The rearrangement links TRBV7-9 to TRBJ2-7; D is possibly TRBD2 (5 bases). The V gene lost 3 bases and the J gene lost 4 bases, with 7 bases spanning the gap. The CDR3 totals 12 residues. Germline CDR1 SEHNR, CDR2 FQNEAQ (reference sequence). The CDR3 here is CASSFRGYEQYF. The CDR3 DNA reads as TGTGCCAGCAGCTTTCGGGGTTACGAGCAGTACTTC.

The gene calls are TRBV27 and TRBJ2-1; TRBD2 matches 8 bases. Germline-derived CDR1 and CDR2 are MNHEY and SMNVEV (reference sequence). J lost 2 bases, V lost 4 bases, and 10 bases had no gene match. The length of the CDR3 is 17 residues. The CDR3 DNA sequence: TGTGCCAGCAGTTCCCTAAGGACGGGACTAGCCTACAATGAGCAGTTCTTC. Amino acid sequence: CASSSLRTGLAYNEQFF.

This clone turned up a few times. V usage is TRBV29-1 and J usage is TRBJ2-1; 9 nucleotides match TRBD2. From germline, CDR1 is SQVTM and CDR2 ANQGSEA. Trimming took 5 bases from V and 0 from J; bases not matched to a gene: 5. The CDR3 contains 15 residues. CDR3 sequence (DNA): TGCAGCGTTACTAGCGGGTTAGACTCCTACAATGAGCAGTTCTTC. This translates into CSVTSGLDSYNEQFF.

The chain employs TRBV5-4 and TRBJ1-6, with TRBD1 identical over 7 bases. V lost 1 base and J lost 6; bases outside the gene matches: 4. Germline V gene lookup returns CDR1 SGHNT and CDR2 YYREEE (reference sequence). This CDR3 has 15 amino acids. CDR3 amino acids: CASSLRGRVNSPLHF. CDR3 coding DNA: TGTGCCAGCAGCTTGAGGGGGCGCGTTAATTCACCCCTCCACTTT.

The count of this clone is one. Other DNA sequences of this sample code for an identical CDR3. The J gene is TRBJ1-2, the V gene TRBV6-5; 7 nucleotides align to TRBD1. Trimming cost V 6 bases and J 0 bases; bases outside gene matches: 4. The CDR3 runs 14 residues. CDR1 is MNHEY and CDR2 is SVGAGI in the germline V gene. CDR3 in amino acids: CASRAGTANYGYTF. The DNA of the CDR3 is TGTGCCAGCAGAGCCGGGACAGCTAACTATGGCTACACCTTC.

CDR3 sequence: CASSSNTDTQYF. Here the CDR3 DNA reads TGTGCCAGCAGCTCCAACACAGATACGCAGTATTTT. V is TRBV7-3 and J is TRBJ2-3; D remains ambiguous. The germline gives CDR1 SGHTA, CDR2 FQGTGA. Trimming shortened V by 4 bases and J by 2 bases, and 4 bases separated the two germline ends. CDR3 size: 12 residues.

The chain combines TRBV18 with TRBJ2-7; no definite D call. With 0 bases removed from V and 2 bases from J, the gap between germline ends came to 11 bases. CDR1 is KGHSH and CDR2 is LQKENI in the germline V gene. The CDR3 runs to 15 residues. CDR3 coding DNA: TGTGCCAGCTCACCACCTCCAGAGGTAACCTACGAGCAGTACTTC. It encodes CASSPPPEVTYEQYF.

The chain is built from TRBV12-1 and TRBJ2-1; the tabulated D call, TRBD1, remains unverified against the DNA. TRBV12-1 is described as a pseudogene. The CDR3 runs to 14 residues. CDR3 protein: CASSFPPHNHEQFF. The CDR3 nucleotides are TGTGCCAGCAGCTTCCCCCCACACAACCATGAGCAGTTCTTC.

The rearrangement uses TRBV7-8 and TRBJ2-5; 11 bases map to TRBD2. The CDR3 length is 16 residues. Per germline, CDR1 SGHVS and CDR2 FQNEAQ. With 5 bases clipped from V and 5 bases from J, the junction kept 10 bases outside the gene matches. The CDR3 bases are TGTGCCAGCAGCCCTATAGCGGGGGGGCCTTTGGAGACCCAGTACTTC. Its protein is CASSPIAGGPLETQYF.

This clone was recorded at least ten times. The chain joins TRBV6-4 to TRBJ2-3; 8 bases map to TRBD2. V shed 3 bases, J shed 1 base, and the junction held 0 bases outside the gene matches. The CDR3 contains 14 residues. Germline loops: CDR1 MRHNA, CDR2 SNTAGT. The CDR3 sequence: CASSELAGTDTQYF. DNA for the CDR3: TGTGCCAGCAGTGAACTAGCGGGCACAGATACGCAGTATTTT.